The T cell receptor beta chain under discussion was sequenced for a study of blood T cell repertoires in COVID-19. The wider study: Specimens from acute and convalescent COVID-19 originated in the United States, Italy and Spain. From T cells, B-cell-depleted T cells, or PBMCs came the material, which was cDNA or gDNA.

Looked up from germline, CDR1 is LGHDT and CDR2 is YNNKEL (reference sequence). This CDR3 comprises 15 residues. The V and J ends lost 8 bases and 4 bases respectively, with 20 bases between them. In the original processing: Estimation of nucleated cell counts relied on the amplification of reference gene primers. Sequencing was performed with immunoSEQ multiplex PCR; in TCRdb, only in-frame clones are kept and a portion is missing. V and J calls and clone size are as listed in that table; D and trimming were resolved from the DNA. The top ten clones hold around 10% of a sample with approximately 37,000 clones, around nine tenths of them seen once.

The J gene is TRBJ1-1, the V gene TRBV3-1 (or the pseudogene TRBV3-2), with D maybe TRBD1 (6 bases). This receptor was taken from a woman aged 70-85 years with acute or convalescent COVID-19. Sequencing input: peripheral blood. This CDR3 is CASRGGGAKGTEAFF. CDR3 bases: TGTGCCAGCCGAGGGGGGGGCGCGAAGGGCACTGAAGCTTTCTTT.